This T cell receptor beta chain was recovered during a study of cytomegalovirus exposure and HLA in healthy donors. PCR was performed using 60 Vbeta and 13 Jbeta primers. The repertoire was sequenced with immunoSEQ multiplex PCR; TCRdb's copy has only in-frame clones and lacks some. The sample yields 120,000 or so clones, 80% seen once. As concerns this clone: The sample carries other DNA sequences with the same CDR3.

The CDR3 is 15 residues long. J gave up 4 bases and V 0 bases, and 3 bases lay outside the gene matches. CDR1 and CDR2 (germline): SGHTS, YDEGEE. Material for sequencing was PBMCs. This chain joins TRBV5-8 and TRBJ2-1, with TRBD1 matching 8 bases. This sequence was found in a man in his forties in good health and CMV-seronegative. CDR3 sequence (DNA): TGTGCCAGCAGCTTGGGTCAGGGGGCTTACAATGAGCAGTTCTTC. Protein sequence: CASSLGQGAYNEQFF.